Below are 2 T cell receptor beta chains sequenced from a single sample in a study of early T cells in non-severe SARS-CoV-2 infection. MiXCR was run by TCRdb on the 5' RACE reads, yielding one entry per CDR3 protein. The sample shows 100,000 to 120,000 distinct CDR3 sequences, roughly 13% of them seen only once. The input for sequencing was whole blood, taken at baseline. These receptor sequences come from an adult who was a healthcare worker with PCR-confirmed SARS-CoV-2 infection or an uninfected control (not recorded which).

This clonotype has at least ten counts. CDR3 coding DNA: TGCGCCAGCAGTGAAAGCGGGAGTGAAGAGACCCAGTACTTC. This codes for CASSESGSEETQYF. J is TRBJ2-5 and V is TRBV10-1; the match to TRBD2 covers 8 bases. The V and J ends lost 3 bases and 3 bases, in that order; junction bases with no gene match: 3. Germline values: CDR1 WNHNN, CDR2 SYGVQD (reference sequence). The CDR3 spans 14 residues.

Only a few counts were recorded for this clonotype. The chain uses TRBV7-9 and TRBJ2-1; 11 nucleotides match TRBD2. The CDR3 is made up of 15 amino acids. V shed 5 bases and J 6 bases; nucleotides not matched to a gene: 6. In germline, CDR1 is SEHNR, CDR2 FQNEAQ (reference sequence). The CDR3 nucleotides read TGTGCCAGCAGCCTCGCCGGGACTAGCGGCAATGAGCAGTTCTTC. This sequence encodes CASSLAGTSGNEQFF.